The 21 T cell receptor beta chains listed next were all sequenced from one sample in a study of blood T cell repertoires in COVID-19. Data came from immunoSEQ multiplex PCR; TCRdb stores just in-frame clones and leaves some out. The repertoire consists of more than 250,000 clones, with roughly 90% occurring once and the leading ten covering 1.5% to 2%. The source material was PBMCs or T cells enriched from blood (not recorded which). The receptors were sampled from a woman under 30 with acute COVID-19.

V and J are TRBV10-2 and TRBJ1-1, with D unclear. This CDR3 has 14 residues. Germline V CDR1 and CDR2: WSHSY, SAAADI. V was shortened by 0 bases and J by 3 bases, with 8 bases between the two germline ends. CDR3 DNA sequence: TGCGCCAGCAGTGAGTCGACTCTGGACACTGAAGCTTTCTTT. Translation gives CASSESTLDTEAFF.

This CDR3 is CSVESRAGGPYEQYF. Written as DNA, the CDR3 is TGCAGCGTTGAATCCCGGGCGGGAGGGCCATACGAGCAGTACTTC. The chain recombines TRBV29-1 with TRBJ2-7; 9 bases match TRBD2. Germline trimming cut 2 bases from V and 4 bases from J; bases unmatched to any gene: 9. Germline V lookup: CDR1 SQVTM, CDR2 ANQGSEA. This CDR3 has 15 residues.

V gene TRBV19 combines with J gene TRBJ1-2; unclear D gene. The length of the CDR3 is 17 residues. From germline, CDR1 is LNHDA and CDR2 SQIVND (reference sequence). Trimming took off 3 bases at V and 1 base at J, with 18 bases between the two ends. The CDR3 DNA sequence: TGTGCCAGTAGTATTGAGATCCAGCAACTACATAACTATGGCTACACCTTC. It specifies CASSIEIQQLHNYGYTF.

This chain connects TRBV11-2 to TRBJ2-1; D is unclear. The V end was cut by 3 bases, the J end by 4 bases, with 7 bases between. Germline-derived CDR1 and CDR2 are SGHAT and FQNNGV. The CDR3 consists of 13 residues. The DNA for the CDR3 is TGTGCCAGCAGCTTGCCAACATACAATGAGCAGTTCTTC. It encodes CASSLPTYNEQFF. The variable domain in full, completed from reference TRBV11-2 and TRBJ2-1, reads EAGVAQSPRYKIIEKRQSVAFWCNPISGHATLYWYQQILGQGPKLLIQFQNNGVVDDSQLPKDRFSAERLKGVDSTLKIQPAKLEDSAVYLCASSLPTYNEQFFGPGTRLTVL.

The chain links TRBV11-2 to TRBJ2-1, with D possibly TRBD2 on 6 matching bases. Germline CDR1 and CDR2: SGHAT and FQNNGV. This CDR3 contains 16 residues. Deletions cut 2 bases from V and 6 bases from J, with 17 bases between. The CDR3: CASSLYWGTSSNEQFF. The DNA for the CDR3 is TGTGCCAGCAGCTTATACTGGGGGACTTCATCCAATGAGCAGTTCTTC. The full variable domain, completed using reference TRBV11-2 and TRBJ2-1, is EAGVAQSPRYKIIEKRQSVAFWCNPISGHATLYWYQQILGQGPKLLIQFQNNGVVDDSQLPKDRFSAERLKGVDSTLKIQPAKLEDSAVYLCASSLYWGTSSNEQFFGPGTRLTVL.

The CDR3 coding sequence is TGTGCCAGCTCACCGATCACAGGGTCCCAAGAGACCCAGTACTTC. Encoded protein: CASSPITGSQETQYF. The chain recombines TRBV18 with TRBJ2-5; D perhaps matches TRBD1 (6 bases). This CDR3 has 15 residues. The V gene lost 3 bases and the J gene lost 1 base, with 12 bases spanning the gap. Per germline, CDR1 KGHSH and CDR2 LQKENI. The whole variable domain, filled in from reference TRBV18 and TRBJ2-5, reads NAGVMQNPRHLVRRRGQEARLRCSPMKGHSHVYWYRQLPEEGLKFMVYLQKENIIDESGMPKERFSAEFPKEGPSILRIQQVVRGDSAAYFCASSPITGSQETQYFGPGTRLLVL.

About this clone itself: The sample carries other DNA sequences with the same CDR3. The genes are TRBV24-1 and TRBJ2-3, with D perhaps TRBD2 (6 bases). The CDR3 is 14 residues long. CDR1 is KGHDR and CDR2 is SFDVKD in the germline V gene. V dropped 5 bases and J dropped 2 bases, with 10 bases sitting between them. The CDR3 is CATSVSGDTDTQYF. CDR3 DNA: TGTGCCACCAGTGTCTCGGGAGACACAGATACGCAGTATTTT.

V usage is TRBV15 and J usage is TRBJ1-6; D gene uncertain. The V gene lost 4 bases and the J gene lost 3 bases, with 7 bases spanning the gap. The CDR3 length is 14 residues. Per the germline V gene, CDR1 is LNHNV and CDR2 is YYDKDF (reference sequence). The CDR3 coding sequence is TGTGCCACCAGCAAACAGAACTATAATTCACCCCTCCACTTT. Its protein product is CATSKQNYNSPLHF.

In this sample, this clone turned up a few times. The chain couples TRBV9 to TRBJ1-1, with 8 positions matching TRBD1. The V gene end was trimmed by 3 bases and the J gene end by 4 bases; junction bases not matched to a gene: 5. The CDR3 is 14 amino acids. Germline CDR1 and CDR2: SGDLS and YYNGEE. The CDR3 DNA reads TGTGCCAGCAGCGAACAGGGGGAGAGCACTGAAGCTTTCTTT. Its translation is CASSEQGESTEAFF.

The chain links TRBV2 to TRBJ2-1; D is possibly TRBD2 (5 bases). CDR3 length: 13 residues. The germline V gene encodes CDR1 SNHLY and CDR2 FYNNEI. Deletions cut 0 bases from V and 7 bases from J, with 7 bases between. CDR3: CASSEARVNEQFF. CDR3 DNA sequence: TGTGCCAGCAGTGAAGCGCGGGTGAATGAGCAGTTCTTC.

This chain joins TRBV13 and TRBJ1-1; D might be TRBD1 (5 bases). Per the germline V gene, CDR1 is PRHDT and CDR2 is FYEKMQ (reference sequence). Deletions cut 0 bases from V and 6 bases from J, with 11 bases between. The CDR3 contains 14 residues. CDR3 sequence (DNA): TGTGCCAGCAGCTTAGGCCGCAGGGTGGCTGAAGCTTTCTTT. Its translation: CASSLGRRVAEAFF. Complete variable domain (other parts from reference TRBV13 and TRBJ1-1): AAGVIQSPRHLIKEKRETATLKCYPIPRHDTVYWYQQGPGQDPQFLISFYEKMQSDKGSIPDRFSAQQFSDYHSELNMSSLELGDSALYFCASSLGRRVAEAFFGQGTRLTVV.

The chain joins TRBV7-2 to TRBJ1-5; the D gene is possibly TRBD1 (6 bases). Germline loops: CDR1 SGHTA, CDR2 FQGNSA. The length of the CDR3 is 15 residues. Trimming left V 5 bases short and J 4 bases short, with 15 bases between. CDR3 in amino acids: CASSQTGTQNQPQHF. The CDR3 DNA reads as TGTGCCAGCAGCCAAACCGGGACACAGAATCAGCCCCAGCATTTT.

CDR3 in DNA: TGTGCCAGCAGGGGGACTAGCGGGAGTCAACAGATCCAGTTCTTC. Translation: CASRGTSGSQQIQFF. V is TRBV4-2 and J is TRBJ2-1; 14 bases line up with TRBD2. Germline trimming cut 6 bases from V and 13 bases from J; bases unmatched to any gene: 11. CDR3 length: 15 amino acids. The germline gives CDR1 LGHNA, CDR2 YNFKEQ.

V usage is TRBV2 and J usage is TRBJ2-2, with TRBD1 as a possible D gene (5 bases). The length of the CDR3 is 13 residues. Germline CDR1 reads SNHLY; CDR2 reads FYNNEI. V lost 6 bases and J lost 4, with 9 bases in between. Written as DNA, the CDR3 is TGTGCCAGCAGGACAGAACGCACCGGGGAGCTGTTTTTT. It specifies CASRTERTGELFF.

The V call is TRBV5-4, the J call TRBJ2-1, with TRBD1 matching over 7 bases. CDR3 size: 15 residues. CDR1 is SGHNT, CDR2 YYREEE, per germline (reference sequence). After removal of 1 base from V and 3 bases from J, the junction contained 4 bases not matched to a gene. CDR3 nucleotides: TGTGCCAGCAGCTTGTCTCGGGACAGCTACAATGAGCAGTTCTTC. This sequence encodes CASSLSRDSYNEQFF.

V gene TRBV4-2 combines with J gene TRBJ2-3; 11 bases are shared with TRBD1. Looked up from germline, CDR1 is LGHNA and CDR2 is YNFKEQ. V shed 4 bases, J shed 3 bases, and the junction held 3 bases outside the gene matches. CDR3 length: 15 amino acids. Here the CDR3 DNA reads TGTGCCAGCAGCCCAGGACAGGGGGCGACAGATACGCAGTATTTT. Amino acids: CASSPGQGATDTQYF.

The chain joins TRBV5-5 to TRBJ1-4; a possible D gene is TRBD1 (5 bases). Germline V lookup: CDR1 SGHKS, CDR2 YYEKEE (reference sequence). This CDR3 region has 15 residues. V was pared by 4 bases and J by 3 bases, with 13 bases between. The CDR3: CASSQRGNPNEKLFF. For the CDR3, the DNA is TGTGCCAGCAGCCAGCGGGGGAACCCTAATGAAAAACTGTTTTTT.

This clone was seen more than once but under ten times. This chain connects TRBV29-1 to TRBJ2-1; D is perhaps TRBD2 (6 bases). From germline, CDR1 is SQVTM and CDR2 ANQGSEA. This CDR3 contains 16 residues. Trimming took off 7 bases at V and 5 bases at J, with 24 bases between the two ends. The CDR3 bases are TGCAGCGCCACACCAGGGCAGAGCGGGTTCAACAATGAGCAGTTCTTC. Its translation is CSATPGQSGFNNEQFF.

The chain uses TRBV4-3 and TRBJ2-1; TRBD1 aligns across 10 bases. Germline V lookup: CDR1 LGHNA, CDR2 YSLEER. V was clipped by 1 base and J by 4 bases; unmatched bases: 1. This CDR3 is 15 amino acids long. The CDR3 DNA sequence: TGCGCCAGCAGCCAAGGACAGGGGGCTTACAATGAGCAGTTCTTC. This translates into CASSQGQGAYNEQFF.

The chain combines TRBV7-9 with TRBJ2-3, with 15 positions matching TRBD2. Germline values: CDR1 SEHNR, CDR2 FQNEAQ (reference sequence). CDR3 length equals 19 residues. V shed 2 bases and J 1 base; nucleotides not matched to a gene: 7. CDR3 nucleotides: TGTGCCAGCAGCTTACTTAGGACTAGCGGGAGGGTTCGCACAGATACGCAGTATTTT. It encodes CASSLLRTSGRVRTDTQYF.

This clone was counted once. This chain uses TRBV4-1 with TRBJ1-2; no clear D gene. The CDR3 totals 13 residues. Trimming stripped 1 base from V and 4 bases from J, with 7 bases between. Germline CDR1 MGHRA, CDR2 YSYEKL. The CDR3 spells CASSQAPSYGYTF. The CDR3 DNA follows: TGCGCCAGCAGCCAAGCACCGAGCTATGGCTACACCTTC.